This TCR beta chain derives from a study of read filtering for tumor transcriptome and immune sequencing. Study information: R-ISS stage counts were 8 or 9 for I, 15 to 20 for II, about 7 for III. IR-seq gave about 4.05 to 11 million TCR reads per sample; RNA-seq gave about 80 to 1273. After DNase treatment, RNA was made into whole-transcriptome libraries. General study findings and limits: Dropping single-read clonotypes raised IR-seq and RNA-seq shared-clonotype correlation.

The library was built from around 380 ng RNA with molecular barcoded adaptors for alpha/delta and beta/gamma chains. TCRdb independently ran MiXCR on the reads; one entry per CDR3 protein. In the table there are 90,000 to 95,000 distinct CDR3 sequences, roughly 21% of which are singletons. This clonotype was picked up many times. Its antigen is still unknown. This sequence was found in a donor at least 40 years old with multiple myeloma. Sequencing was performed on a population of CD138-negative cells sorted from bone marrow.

The CDR3 region is CASSYGQPNTGELFF. Here the CDR3 DNA reads TGTGCCAGCAGTTACGGGCAGCCGAACACCGGGGAGCTGTTTTTT. The chain carries TRBV6-2 or TRBV6-3 and TRBJ2-2; D call uncertain. Germline V gives CDR1 MNHEY, CDR2 SVGEGT. Trimming pared 2 bases from V and 0 bases from J, leaving 7 bases between. The CDR3 has 15 residues.